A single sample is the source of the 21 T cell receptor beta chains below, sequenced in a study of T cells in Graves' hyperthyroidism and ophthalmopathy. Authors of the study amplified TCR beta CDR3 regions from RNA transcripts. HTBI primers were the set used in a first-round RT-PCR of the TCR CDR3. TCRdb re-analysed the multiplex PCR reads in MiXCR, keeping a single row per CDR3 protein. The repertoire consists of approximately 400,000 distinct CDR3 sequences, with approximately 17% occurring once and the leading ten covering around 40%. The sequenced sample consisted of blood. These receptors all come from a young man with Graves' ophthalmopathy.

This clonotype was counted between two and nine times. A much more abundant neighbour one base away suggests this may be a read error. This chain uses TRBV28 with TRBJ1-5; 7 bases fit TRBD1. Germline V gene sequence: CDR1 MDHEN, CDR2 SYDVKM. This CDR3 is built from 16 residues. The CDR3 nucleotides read TGTACCAGCAGTTACCCTTGGACAGGAGGGACTCAGCCCCAGCATTTT. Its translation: CTSSYPWTGGTQPQHF.

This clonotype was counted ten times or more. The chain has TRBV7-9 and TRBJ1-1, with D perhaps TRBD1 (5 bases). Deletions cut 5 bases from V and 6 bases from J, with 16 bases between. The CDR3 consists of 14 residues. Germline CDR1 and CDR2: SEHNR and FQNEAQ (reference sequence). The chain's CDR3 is CASSPDGGSPEAFF. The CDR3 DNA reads TGTGCCAGCAGCCCAGACGGGGGGAGCCCTGAAGCTTTCTTT.

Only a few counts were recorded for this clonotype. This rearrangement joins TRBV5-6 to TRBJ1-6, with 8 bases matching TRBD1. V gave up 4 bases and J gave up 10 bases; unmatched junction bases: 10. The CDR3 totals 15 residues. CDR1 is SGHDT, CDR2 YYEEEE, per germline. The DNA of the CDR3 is TGTGCCAGCAGCCCCCGGGACAGGATAGGGTCACCCCTCCACTTT. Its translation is CASSPRDRIGSPLHF.

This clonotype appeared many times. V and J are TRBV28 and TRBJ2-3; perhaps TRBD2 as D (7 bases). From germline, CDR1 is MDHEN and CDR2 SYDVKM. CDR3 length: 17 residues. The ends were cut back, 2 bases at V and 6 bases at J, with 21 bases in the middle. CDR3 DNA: TGTGCCAGCAGTTTAGGACAGCGGGGTCCCCTAGGGGATACGCAGTATTTT. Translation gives CASSLGQRGPLGDTQYF.

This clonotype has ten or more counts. CDR3 DNA sequence: TGCGCCAGCAGCTTGGGGTTGGGATACATGAACACTGAAGCTTTCTTT. Residues: CASSLGLGYMNTEAFF. The chain couples TRBV5-1 to TRBJ1-1; no clear D gene. The CDR3 is 16 amino acids. Trimming shortened V by 0 bases and J by 0 bases, and 12 bases separated the two germline ends. CDR1 and CDR2 from the germline V gene are SGHRS and YFSETQ.

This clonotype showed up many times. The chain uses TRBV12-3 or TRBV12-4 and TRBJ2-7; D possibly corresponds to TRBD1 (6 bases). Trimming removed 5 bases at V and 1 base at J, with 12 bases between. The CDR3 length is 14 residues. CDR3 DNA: TGTGCCAGCAGTGGACAGAGAAGTTCCTACGAGCAGTACTTC. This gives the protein CASSGQRSSYEQYF.

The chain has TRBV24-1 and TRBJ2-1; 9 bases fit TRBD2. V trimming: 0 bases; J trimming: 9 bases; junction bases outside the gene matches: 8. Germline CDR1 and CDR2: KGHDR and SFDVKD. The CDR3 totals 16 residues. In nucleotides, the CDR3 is TGTGCCACCAGTGATTTGACGAGCGGGGGGCGGGGTGAGCAGTTCTTC. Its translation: CATSDLTSGGRGEQFF.

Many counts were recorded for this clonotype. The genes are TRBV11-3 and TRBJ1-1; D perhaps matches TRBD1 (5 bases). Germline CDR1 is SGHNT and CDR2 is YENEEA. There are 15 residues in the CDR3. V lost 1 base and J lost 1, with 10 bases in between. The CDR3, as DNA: TGTGCCAGCAGCTTAGGGGGCAGGCAGAACACTGAAGCTTTCTTT. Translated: CASSLGGRQNTEAFF.

CDR3 in amino acids: CATSEPSGGWNNEQFF. DNA of the CDR3: TGTGCCACCAGTGAGCCGAGCGGGGGGTGGAACAATGAGCAGTTCTTC. The V and J genes are TRBV24-1 and TRBJ2-1, with TRBD2 matching over 9 bases. Germline V CDR1 and CDR2: KGHDR, SFDVKD. The CDR3 has 16 amino acids. The trim removed 4 bases at V and 5 bases at J, leaving 8 bases unmatched.

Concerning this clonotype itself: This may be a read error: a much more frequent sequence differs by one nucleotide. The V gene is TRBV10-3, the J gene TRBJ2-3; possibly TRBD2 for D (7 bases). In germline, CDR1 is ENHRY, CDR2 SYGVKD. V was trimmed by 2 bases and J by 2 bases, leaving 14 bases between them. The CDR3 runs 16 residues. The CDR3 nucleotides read TGTGCCATCAGTGAGCCGATAGGGGGGGCCACAGATACGCAGTATTTT. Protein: CAISEPIGGATDTQYF.

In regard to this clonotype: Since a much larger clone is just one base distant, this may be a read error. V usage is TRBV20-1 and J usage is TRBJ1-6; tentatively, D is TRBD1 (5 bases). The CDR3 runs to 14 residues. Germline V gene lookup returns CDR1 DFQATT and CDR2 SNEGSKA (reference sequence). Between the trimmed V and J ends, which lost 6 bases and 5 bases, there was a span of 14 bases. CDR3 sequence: CSADSQGDNSPLHF. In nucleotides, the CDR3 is TGCAGTGCCGATTCGCAGGGCGATAATTCACCCCTCCACTTT.

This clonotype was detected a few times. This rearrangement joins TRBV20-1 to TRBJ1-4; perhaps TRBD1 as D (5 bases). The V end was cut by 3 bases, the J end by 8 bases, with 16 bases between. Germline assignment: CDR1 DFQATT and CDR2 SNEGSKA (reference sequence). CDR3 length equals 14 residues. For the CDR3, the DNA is TGCAGTGCTAGTTTCGATCGAGGGGACGAAAAACTGTTTTTT. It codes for CSASFDRGDEKLFF.

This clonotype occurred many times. The CDR3 DNA reads TGTGCCAGCAGCCAAGTCGGGACGGAAGAGACCCAGTACTTC. Its translation is CASSQVGTEETQYF. This rearrangement joins TRBV3-1 to TRBJ2-5; D tentatively reads TRBD1 or TRBD2 (5 bases each). This CDR3 has 14 residues. Trimming shortened V by 1 base and J by 3 bases, and 9 bases separated the two germline ends. Germline CDR1 and CDR2: LGHDT and YNNKEL (reference sequence).

This chain's CDR3 is CASGTGAETGELFF. CDR3 sequence (DNA): TGCGCCAGCGGGACAGGGGCAGAGACCGGGGAGCTGTTTTTT. The chain has TRBV5-1 and TRBJ2-2, with 10 bases matching TRBD1. Germline CDR1 reads SGHRS; CDR2 reads YFSETQ. The CDR3 sequence is 14 residues long. V shed 7 bases and J 5 bases; nucleotides not matched to a gene: 5. The full variable domain, rest sourced from reference TRBV5-1 and TRBJ2-2, is KAGVTQTPRYLIKTRGQQVTLSCSPISGHRSVSWYQQTPGQGLQFLFEYFSETQRNKGNFPGRFSGRQFSNSRSEMNVSTLELGDSALYLCASGTGAETGELFFGEGSRLTVL.

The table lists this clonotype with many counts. The CDR3 here is CATTGWGGDVGTDTQYF. CDR3 sequence (DNA): TGTGCCACCACCGGCTGGGGGGGCGACGTTGGCACAGATACGCAGTATTTT. The chain employs TRBV25-1 and TRBJ2-3; D possibly corresponds to TRBD2 (7 bases). Trimming cost V 10 bases and J 1 base, with 24 bases left between them. The CDR3 runs to 17 residues. The germline V gene encodes CDR1 MGHDK and CDR2 SYGVNS. Variable domain in full (rest from reference TRBV25-1 and TRBJ2-3): EADIYQTPRYLVIGTGKKITLECSQTMGHDKMYWYQQDPGMELHLIHYSYGVNSTEKGDLSSESTVSRIRTEHFPLTLESARPSHTSQYLCATTGWGGDVGTDTQYFGPGTRLTVL.

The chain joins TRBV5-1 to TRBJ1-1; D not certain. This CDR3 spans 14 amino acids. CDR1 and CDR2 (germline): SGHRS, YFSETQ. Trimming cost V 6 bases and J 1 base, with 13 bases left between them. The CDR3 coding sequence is TGCGCCAGCACGTCGGGAAGGGAGAACACTGAAGCTTTCTTT. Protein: CASTSGRENTEAFF.

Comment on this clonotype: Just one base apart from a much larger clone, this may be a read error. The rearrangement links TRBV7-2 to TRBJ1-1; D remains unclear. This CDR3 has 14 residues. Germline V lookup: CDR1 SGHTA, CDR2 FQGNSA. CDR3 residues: CVSSLVPGRTEAFF. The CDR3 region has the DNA TGTGTCAGCAGCTTAGTTCCAGGAAGGACTGAAGCTTTCTTT.

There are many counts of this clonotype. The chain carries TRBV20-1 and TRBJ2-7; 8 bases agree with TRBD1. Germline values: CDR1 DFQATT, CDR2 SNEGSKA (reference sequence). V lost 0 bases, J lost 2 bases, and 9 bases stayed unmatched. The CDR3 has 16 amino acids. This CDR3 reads CSARDFSGTGAYEQYF. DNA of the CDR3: TGCAGTGCTAGAGATTTCTCCGGGACAGGAGCCTACGAGCAGTACTTC.

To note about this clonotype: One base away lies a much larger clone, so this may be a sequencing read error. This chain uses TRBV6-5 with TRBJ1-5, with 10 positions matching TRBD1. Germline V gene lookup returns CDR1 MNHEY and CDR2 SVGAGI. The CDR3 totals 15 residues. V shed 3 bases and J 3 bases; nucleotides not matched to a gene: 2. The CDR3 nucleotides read TGTGCCAGCAGTTATGGACAGGGGGACAATCAGCCCCAGCATTTT. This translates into CASSYGQGDNQPQHF.

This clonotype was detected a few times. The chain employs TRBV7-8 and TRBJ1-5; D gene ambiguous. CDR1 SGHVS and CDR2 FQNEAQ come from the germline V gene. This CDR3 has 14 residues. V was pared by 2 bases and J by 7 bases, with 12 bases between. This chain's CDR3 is CASSLQALDQPQHF. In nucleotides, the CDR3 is TGTGCCAGCAGCTTACAGGCCCTAGACCAGCCCCAGCATTTT.

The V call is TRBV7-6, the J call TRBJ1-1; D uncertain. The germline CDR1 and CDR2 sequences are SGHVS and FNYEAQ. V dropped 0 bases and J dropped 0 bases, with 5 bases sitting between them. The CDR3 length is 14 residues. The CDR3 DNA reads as TGTGCCAGCAGCTTAGCGCTCATGAACACTGAAGCTTTCTTT. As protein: CASSLALMNTEAFF.